One sample yielded the 25 T cell receptor beta chains listed below, sequenced in a study of cytomegalovirus exposure and HLA in healthy donors. The PCR ran on 60 Vbeta and 13 Jbeta primers. The protocol was immunoSEQ multiplex PCR, while the TCRdb copy is restricted to in-frame clones and leaves out a portion. The top ten hold under 7.5% of the sample, which has over 130,000 clones, 60% to 70% seen once. Sequences were obtained from PBMCs. The receptors were gathered from an older woman in good health and CMV-seropositive.

The chain links TRBV7-2 to TRBJ2-7; no firm D call. This CDR3 has 11 residues. CDR1 SGHTA and CDR2 FQGNSA come from the germline V gene. With 5 bases removed from V and 7 bases from J, the gap between germline ends came to 9 bases. The CDR3 DNA reads as TGTGCCAGCAGCCAGGTCGAGGAGCAGTACTTC. The encoded protein is CASSQVEEQYF.

This rearrangement joins TRBV29-1 to TRBJ2-3; perhaps TRBD2 as D (6 bases). Germline values: CDR1 SQVTM, CDR2 ANQGSEA. This CDR3 contains 15 residues. In DNA form, the CDR3 reads TGCAGTACTTCCTCCCCCAGCGGGAGCACAGATACGCAGTATTTT. The encoded protein is CSTSSPSGSTDTQYF.

The V gene is TRBV4-3, the J gene TRBJ2-5; the D gene is possibly TRBD2 (6 bases). With the DNA end fitting TRBJ2-7 better, the J assignment may be wrong. CDR3 length: 14 residues. Germline assignment: CDR1 LGHNA and CDR2 YSLEER. DNA of the CDR3: TGCGCCAGCAGCCAACGGGACTCGTCCTACGAGCAGTACTTC. Its protein product is CASSQRDSSYEQYF.

In this sample, this clone turned up a few times. This chain joins TRBV29-1 and TRBJ2-7, with TRBD2 matching over 9 bases. Germline values: CDR1 SQVTM, CDR2 ANQGSEA. J gave up 3 bases and V 4 bases, and 4 bases lay outside the gene matches. The CDR3 length is 13 residues. This CDR3 is CSVVDSGSYEQYF. In DNA form, the CDR3 reads TGCAGCGTTGTTGATAGCGGGAGCTACGAGCAGTACTTC.

The V call is TRBV7-8, the J call TRBJ2-7, with no clear D. The ends were cut back, 3 bases at V and 0 bases at J, with 6 bases in the middle. This CDR3 is 13 amino acids long. Germline loops: CDR1 SGHVS, CDR2 FQNEAQ. CDR3 DNA: TGTGCCAGCAGCTTCTCCGGCTCCTACGAGCAGTACTTC. This sequence encodes CASSFSGSYEQYF.

The chain couples TRBV6-6 to TRBJ2-3, with D unclear. The CDR3 is 13 residues long. The V end lost 1 base, the J end lost 2 bases, and 4 bases lay between the germline ends. Germline V gene data show CDR1 as MNHNY and CDR2 as SVGAGI (reference sequence). The CDR3 loop is CASSYYFTDTQYF. CDR3 in DNA: TGTGCCAGCAGTTACTACTTCACAGATACGCAGTATTTT.

This clone was found a few times. The chain is built from TRBV25-1 and TRBJ1-5; a weak D match, TRBD1 (6 bases). The V gene lost 5 bases and the J gene lost 3 bases, with 8 bases spanning the gap. Germline CDR1 MGHDK, CDR2 SYGVNS. This CDR3 is built from 13 residues. DNA for the CDR3: TGTGCCAGCAGTCAGGGGAACAATCAGCCCCAGCATTTT. Its translation: CASSQGNNQPQHF.

The V and J genes are TRBV5-6 and TRBJ1-2, with D uncertain. V dropped 3 bases and J dropped 4 bases, with 4 bases sitting between them. There are 11 residues in the CDR3. Germline V gene lookup returns CDR1 SGHDT and CDR2 YYEEEE. DNA for the CDR3: TGTGCCAGCAGCTCGTTCTATGGCTACACCTTC. Protein product: CASSSFYGYTF.

The chain has TRBV27 and TRBJ2-3; TRBD2 aligns across 7 bases. CDR3 length: 14 amino acids. The V and J ends lost 3 bases and 4 bases, in that order; junction bases with no gene match: 4. Per germline, CDR1 MNHEY and CDR2 SMNVEV (reference sequence). CDR3: CASSFGLAADTQYF. Written as DNA, the CDR3 is TGTGCCAGCAGTTTTGGGCTAGCGGCAGATACGCAGTATTTT.

This clone was detected only a few times. The chain links TRBV5-6 to TRBJ2-5, with D possibly TRBD1 on 6 matching bases. CDR1 is SGHDT and CDR2 is YYEEEE in the germline V gene. The V end was cut by 3 bases, the J end by 3 bases, with 15 bases between. This CDR3 is 15 amino acids long. The CDR3, as DNA: TGTGCCAGCAGCTCCGCCAGGGGAAGTAAAGAGACCCAGTACTTC. This codes for CASSSARGSKETQYF.

The chain carries TRBV27 and TRBJ1-2; possibly TRBD1 for D (6 bases). Trimming cost V 5 bases and J 6 bases, with 13 bases left between them. The V gene's germline CDR1 is MNHEY and CDR2 SMNVEV (reference sequence). The CDR3 loop spans 13 amino acids. The CDR3 loop is CASSKQGENGYTF. The CDR3 nucleotides are TGTGCCAGCAGTAAACAGGGAGAAAATGGCTACACCTTC.

This clone was picked up a small number of times. The chain links TRBV28 to TRBJ2-2; a weak D match, TRBD2 (6 bases). The CDR3 consists of 16 residues. CDR1 MDHEN and CDR2 SYDVKM come from the germline V gene. V lost 3 bases and J lost 7, with 18 bases in between. The CDR3 loop is CASSLRAGQRNGELFF. The CDR3, as DNA: TGTGCCAGCAGTTTGAGAGCGGGCCAAAGGAACGGGGAGCTGTTTTTT.

In its sample, this clone was seen a few times. V is TRBV28 and J is TRBJ1-1, with D possibly TRBD1 on 6 matching bases. The germline gives CDR1 MDHEN, CDR2 SYDVKM. Between the trimmed V and J ends, which lost 3 bases and 1 base, there was a span of 12 bases. This CDR3 has 15 amino acids. The chain's CDR3 is CASSLGTDRNTEAFF. CDR3 coding DNA: TGTGCCAGCAGTTTGGGAACGGACAGGAACACTGAAGCTTTCTTT.

The chain carries TRBV7-2 and TRBJ2-1; perhaps TRBD1 as D (6 bases). The V end lost 5 bases, the J end lost 10 bases, and 12 bases lay between the germline ends. CDR1 is SGHTA, CDR2 FQGNSA, per germline. This CDR3 has 12 residues. Written as DNA, the CDR3 is TGTGCCAGCAGCCTACAGGGCCGGGAGCAGTTCTTC. It specifies CASSLQGREQFF. Full variable domain (rest looked up from reference TRBV7-2 and TRBJ2-1): GAGVSQSPSNKVTEKGKDVELRCDPISGHTALYWYRQSLGQGLEFLIYFQGNSAPDKSGLPSDRFSAERTGGSVSTLTIQRTQQEDSAVYLCASSLQGREQFFGPGTRLTVL.

The chain carries TRBV6-5 and TRBJ2-5, with D possibly TRBD1 on 5 matching bases. Trimming took off 4 bases at V and 4 bases at J, with 7 bases between the two ends. The CDR3 loop spans 12 amino acids. The V gene's germline CDR1 is MNHEY and CDR2 SVGAGI. CDR3: CASSLGRETQYF. CDR3 coding DNA: TGTGCCAGCAGTTTGGGGCGAGAGACCCAGTACTTC.

Only a few counts were recorded for this clone. V usage is TRBV7-3 and J usage is TRBJ2-5, with D unclear. Germline assignment: CDR1 SGHTA and CDR2 FQGTGA. V gave up 1 base and J gave up 2 bases, with 5 bases separating them. This CDR3 is built from 13 residues. Here the CDR3 reads CASSLIVQETQYF. The DNA for the CDR3 is TGTGCCAGCAGCTTAATAGTACAAGAGACCCAGTACTTC.

A few counts support this clone. This chain links TRBV7-6 with TRBJ1-3; TRBD1 aligns across 9 bases. This CDR3 has 15 amino acids. V was clipped by 4 bases and J by 4 bases; unmatched bases: 5. Germline V lookup: CDR1 SGHVS, CDR2 FNYEAQ. In DNA, the CDR3 is TGTGCCAGCAGCTCGGGACAGGGAGGAGGAAACACCATATATTTT. Its translation: CASSSGQGGGNTIYF.

J is TRBJ2-1 and V is TRBV28; possible D gene TRBD1, 6 bases. The ends were cut back, 2 bases at V and 16 bases at J, with 12 bases in the middle. This CDR3 region has 11 residues. CDR1 is MDHEN and CDR2 is SYDVKM in the germline V gene. CDR3 nucleotide sequence: TGTGCCAGCAGTTTAAACCACGGGACATTCTTC. It codes for CASSLNHGTFF.

The chain links TRBV7-2 to TRBJ2-2; D gene unclear. CDR1 is SGHTA and CDR2 is FQGNSA in the germline V gene. V lost 3 bases to trimming and J lost 0 bases, with 11 bases between them. This CDR3 is 16 amino acids long. CDR3: CASSFFASPNTGELFF. The DNA for the CDR3 is TGTGCCAGCAGCTTTTTTGCGTCCCCGAACACCGGGGAGCTGTTTTTT.

The chain has TRBV6-1 and TRBJ1-2; D is unresolved. The CDR3 is 11 residues long. Trimming removed 4 bases at V and 10 bases at J, with 10 bases between. Germline V gene lookup returns CDR1 MNHNS and CDR2 SASEGT. In nucleotides, the CDR3 is TGTGCCAGCAGTGTTGAGGCCACCTACACCTTC. Protein: CASSVEATYTF.

V and J are TRBV5-1 and TRBJ2-3, with 7 nucleotides matching TRBD2. Germline V lookup: CDR1 SGHRS, CDR2 YFSETQ. V gave up 0 bases and J gave up 5 bases; unmatched junction bases: 9. CDR3 length: 16 residues. CDR3 in DNA: TGCGCCAGCAGCTTGGGGTCAAGCGGGAAGGTAGATACGCAGTATTTT. Its translation: CASSLGSSGKVDTQYF.

V and J are TRBV29-1 and TRBJ2-1, with 7 bases identical to TRBD2. Germline V gene data show CDR1 as SQVTM and CDR2 as ANQGSEA. V lost 5 bases to trimming and J lost 3 bases; unmatched junction nucleotides: 10. The CDR3 length is 15 residues. The CDR3 DNA reads TGCAGCGTTAATGGTAAGCGGGGTGACTACAATGAGCAGTTCTTC. This gives the protein CSVNGKRGDYNEQFF.

This sequence joins TRBV4-3 and TRBJ2-4; 7 nucleotides align to TRBD1. V was clipped by 4 bases and J by 2 bases; unmatched bases: 8. The CDR3 consists of 16 residues. Germline V gives CDR1 LGHNA, CDR2 YSLEER. The CDR3 here is CASSPGKGAPKNIQYF. The CDR3 DNA is TGCGCCAGCAGCCCAGGGAAGGGGGCTCCCAAAAACATTCAGTACTTC.

This chain uses TRBV6-6 with TRBJ2-5, with TRBD2 matching 7 bases. The CDR3 length is 16 residues. Germline CDR1 MNHNY, CDR2 SVGAGI (reference sequence). The trim removed 6 bases at V and 2 bases at J, leaving 12 bases unmatched. The CDR3 is CASSLSSQGGQETQYF. CDR3 in DNA: TGTGCCAGCAGCCTGTCAAGCCAGGGAGGGCAAGAGACCCAGTACTTC.

As DNA, the CDR3 is TGTGCCATCAGGGGACAGGGGTTGAACGAGCAGTACTTC. It encodes CAIRGQGLNEQYF. This sequence joins TRBV10-3 and TRBJ2-7; TRBD1 matches 10 bases. V shed 6 bases and J 5 bases; nucleotides not matched to a gene: 4. The CDR3 spans 13 residues. The germline V gene encodes CDR1 ENHRY and CDR2 SYGVKD.